The clone carrying this T cell receptor beta chain was counted ten times or more. Its target is not known. The CDR3 runs 13 residues. V gave up 10 bases and J gave up 4 bases, with 15 bases separating them. This record comes from a study of T-cell reconstitution after alpha-beta-depleted transplantation in children. Study-wide results and caveats: At the one-year point after transplant, T-cell counts and TCRbeta diversity were found to come mostly from T cells that had been newly produced. Surviving recipient cells, namely T cells and thymic progenitors, were the source of high day-60 TCRbeta diversity in some patients.

Preparing the TCRbeta library involved the use of unique molecular identifiers. Using its own MiXCR run on the PCR reads, TCRdb lists one record per CDR3 protein. Of 220,000 or so distinct CDR3 sequences in the sample, 7.5% to 9.5% were seen once. The receptor comes from a male patient between 10 and 17 years old who had a stem cell transplant for acute lymphoblastic leukemia, so the T cells may come from the graft donor. The rearrangement links TRBV12-3 or TRBV12-4 to TRBJ2-3; either TRBD1 or TRBD2 may supply D (5 bases each). Sequenced here: PBMCs, mostly from graft donor cells, sampled 180 days after TCRalphabeta/CD19-depleted stem cell transplant. In DNA form, the CDR3 reads TGTGCCACCTCGGGGCCTGTTTCAGATACGCAGTATTTT. Its translation: CATSGPVSDTQYF.